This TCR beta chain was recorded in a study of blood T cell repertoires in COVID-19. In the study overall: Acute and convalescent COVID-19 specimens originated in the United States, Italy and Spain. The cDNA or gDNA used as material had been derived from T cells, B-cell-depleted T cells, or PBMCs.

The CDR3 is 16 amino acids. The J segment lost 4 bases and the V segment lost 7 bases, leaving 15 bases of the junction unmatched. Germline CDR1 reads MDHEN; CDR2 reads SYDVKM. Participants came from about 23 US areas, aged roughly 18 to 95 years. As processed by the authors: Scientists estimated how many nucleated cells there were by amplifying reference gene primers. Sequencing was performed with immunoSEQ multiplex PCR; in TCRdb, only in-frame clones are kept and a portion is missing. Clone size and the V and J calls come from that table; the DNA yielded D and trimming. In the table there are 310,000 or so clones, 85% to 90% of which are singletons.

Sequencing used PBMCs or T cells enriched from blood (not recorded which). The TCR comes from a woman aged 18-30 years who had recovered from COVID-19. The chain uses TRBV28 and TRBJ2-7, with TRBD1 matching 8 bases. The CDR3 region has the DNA TGTGCCAGCACTAGGGCTCGGACAGGGCGAACTTACGAGCAGTACTTC. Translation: CASTRARTGRTYEQYF.